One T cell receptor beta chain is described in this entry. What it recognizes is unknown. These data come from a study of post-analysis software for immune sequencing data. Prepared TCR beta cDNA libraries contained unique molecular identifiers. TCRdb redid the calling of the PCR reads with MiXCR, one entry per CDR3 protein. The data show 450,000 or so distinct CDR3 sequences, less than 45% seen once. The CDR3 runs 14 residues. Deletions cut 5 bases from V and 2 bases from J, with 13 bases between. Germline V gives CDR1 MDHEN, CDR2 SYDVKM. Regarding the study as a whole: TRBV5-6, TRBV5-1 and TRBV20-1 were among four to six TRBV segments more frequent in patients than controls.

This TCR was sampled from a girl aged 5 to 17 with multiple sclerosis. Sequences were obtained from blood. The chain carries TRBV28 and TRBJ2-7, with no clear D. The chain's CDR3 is CASSVRADTYEQYF. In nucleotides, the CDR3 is TGTGCCAGCAGTGTTCGGGCTGACACCTACGAGCAGTACTTC.